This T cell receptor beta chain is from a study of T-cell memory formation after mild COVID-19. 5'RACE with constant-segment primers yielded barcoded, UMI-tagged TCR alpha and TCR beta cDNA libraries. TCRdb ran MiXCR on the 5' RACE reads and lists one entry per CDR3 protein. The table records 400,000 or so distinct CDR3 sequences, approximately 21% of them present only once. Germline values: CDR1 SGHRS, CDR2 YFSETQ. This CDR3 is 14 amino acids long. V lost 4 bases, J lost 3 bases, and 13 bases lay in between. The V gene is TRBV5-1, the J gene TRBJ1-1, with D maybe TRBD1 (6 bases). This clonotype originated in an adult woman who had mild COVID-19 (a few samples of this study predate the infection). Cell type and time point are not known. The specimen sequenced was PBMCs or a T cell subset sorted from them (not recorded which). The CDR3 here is CASSLGGQYTEAFF. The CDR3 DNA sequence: TGCGCCAGCAGCCTAGGAGGACAGTACACTGAAGCTTTCTTT.